These 17 T cell receptor beta chains came from one sample sequenced in a study of human T cells and chemical hapten exposure. TCRdb passed the RACE reads through MiXCR, listing each CDR3 protein once. The sample gives approximately 79,000 distinct CDR3 sequences, 8.5% of which show up once; approximately 2.4% is in the top ten. Stated time point: pre-sensitization, week 0. Treatment in this sample: therapeutic diphenylcyclopropenone sensitization with weekly scalp DPC. Sample: whole blood, taken in connection with sensitization to the hapten diphenylcyclopropenone (DPC). These receptors originate from a middle-aged man with alopecia areata. Some clones in this sample may be carry-over from other donors' samples.

CDR3 bases: TGCGCCAGCAGCTTGGGGCCGGCTAACACTGAAGCTTTCTTT. This translates into CASSLGPANTEAFF. The chain recombines TRBV5-1 with TRBJ1-1; D not resolved. Germline V gene lookup returns CDR1 SGHRS and CDR2 YFSETQ. Trimming stripped 0 bases from V and 2 bases from J, with 8 bases between. The CDR3 loop spans 14 amino acids.

This clonotype was picked up a small number of times. The V gene is TRBV7-3, the J gene TRBJ2-2; unclear D gene. Trimming took 0 bases from V and 6 from J, leaving 5 bases between them. The CDR3 is 13 amino acids. CDR1 SGHTA and CDR2 FQGTGA come from the germline V gene. CDR3 bases: TGTGCCAGCAGCTTAACGGTGGCCGGGGAGCTGTTTTTT. It is translated as CASSLTVAGELFF.

The sample holds many counts of this clonotype. The rearrangement joins TRBV6-2 or TRBV6-3 to TRBJ1-1; weak D call: TRBD1 (5 bases). This CDR3 has 14 amino acids. Trimming cost V 3 bases and J 4 bases, with 12 bases left between them. Germline V gene data show CDR1 as MNHEY and CDR2 as SVGEGT. The CDR3 bases are TGTGCCAGCAGTTATCCCGTGAGGGGCACTGAAGCTTTCTTT. Its translation is CASSYPVRGTEAFF.

This clonotype was counted a few times. The chain recombines TRBV6-2 or TRBV6-3 with TRBJ2-1; 11 nucleotides align to TRBD2. V shed 7 bases, J shed 12 bases, and the junction held 14 bases outside the gene matches. CDR3 length: 15 residues. Germline assignment: CDR1 MNHEY and CDR2 SVGEGT. This CDR3 is CASNYMASGRIRQFF. The CDR3 region has the DNA TGTGCCAGCAACTACATGGCTAGCGGGAGGATTCGGCAGTTCTTC.

This clonotype was counted between two and nine times. The chain combines TRBV5-6 with TRBJ1-2; D not certain. The V gene's germline CDR1 is SGHDT and CDR2 YYEEEE. Trimming cost V 1 base and J 0 bases, with 7 bases left between them. This CDR3 comprises 14 residues. The CDR3 region is CASSLTGPNYGYTF. In DNA form, the CDR3 reads TGTGCCAGCAGCTTGACCGGGCCTAACTATGGCTACACCTTC.

This clonotype was counted between two and nine times. This chain connects TRBV30 to TRBJ1-6; no definite D call. The germline gives CDR1 GTSNPN, CDR2 SVGIG (reference sequence). The CDR3 has 14 amino acids. Trimming cost V 0 bases and J 7 bases, with 10 bases left between them. DNA for the CDR3: TGTGCCTGGAGTGTAGCAACAGCCAATTCACCCCTCCACTTT. It encodes CAWSVATANSPLHF.

The table lists this clonotype with many counts. The V gene is TRBV6-5, the J gene TRBJ2-7, with D hard to call. CDR1 and CDR2 from the germline V gene are MNHEY and SVGAGI. The CDR3 runs to 14 residues. V shed 4 bases and J shed 7 bases, with 17 bases lying between them. CDR3 DNA sequence: TGTGCCAGCAGTTTCGGACCCTTACACGAAGAGCAGTACGTC. Its translation is CASSFGPLHEEQYV.

The sample holds many counts of this clonotype. The chain employs TRBV29-1 and TRBJ1-2; D may be TRBD1 (5 bases). Germline lookup yields CDR1 SQVTM and CDR2 ANQGSEA. The CDR3 consists of 16 residues. V was clipped by 4 bases and J by 4 bases, with 22 bases between them. The CDR3 sequence is CSVVREGQGYRYGYTF. Written as DNA, the CDR3 is TGCAGCGTTGTTAGAGAGGGCCAGGGTTATCGCTATGGCTACACCTTC.

This clonotype was picked up a small number of times. The CDR3, as DNA: TGTGCCAGCAGCTTTGGAATTCACCTCGGACCGGAGACCCAGTACTTC. Translating gives CASSFGIHLGPETQYF. The chain is built from TRBV5-4 and TRBJ2-5; D is ambiguous. This CDR3 has 16 amino acids. V shed 2 bases and J shed 5 bases, with 19 bases lying between them. CDR1 is SGHNT, CDR2 YYREEE, per germline (reference sequence). The whole variable domain, remainder taken from reference TRBV5-4 and TRBJ2-5, is ETGVTQSPTHLIKTRGQQVTLRCSSQSGHNTVSWYQQALGQGPQFIFQYYREEENGRGNFPPRFSGLQFPNYSSELNVNALELDDSALYLCASSFGIHLGPETQYFGPGTRLLVL.

The chain combines TRBV7-6 with TRBJ1-5; 7 bases agree with TRBD1. The germline CDR1 and CDR2 sequences are SGHVS and FNYEAQ. With V trimmed by 5 bases and J by 7 bases, 11 bases remained unmatched. CDR3 size: 15 residues. Here the CDR3 reads CASSQGGGGGQPQHF. The CDR3 DNA reads TGTGCCAGCAGCCAGGGCGGAGGGGGCGGACAGCCCCAGCATTTT.

This clonotype was seen at least ten times. The CDR3 DNA reads TGTGCCAGCAGCTCCGCGATGAACACTGAAGCTTTCTTT. It codes for CASSSAMNTEAFF. The rearrangement uses TRBV9 and TRBJ1-1; D is undetermined. The germline CDR1 and CDR2 sequences are SGDLS and YYNGEE. V lost 4 bases and J lost 0, with 7 bases in between. The CDR3 covers 13 residues.

This clonotype was detected ten times or more. The chain recombines TRBV21-1 with TRBJ1-5. TRBV21-1 is a recognized pseudogene. The CDR3 covers 12 residues. The CDR3 region is CASSIPTQPQHF. The CDR3 region has the DNA TGTGCCAGCAGCATTCCCACTCAGCCCCAGCATTTT.

This clonotype has only a few counts. J is TRBJ1-2 and V is TRBV21-1. TRBV21-1 is classified as a pseudogene. The CDR3 spans 14 residues. CDR3 coding DNA: TGTGCCAGCAGCAAAGTTGGGGGGAGGAATGGCTACACCTTC. It translates to CASSKVGGRNGYTF.

Of note for this clonotype: Since a much larger clone is just one base distant, this may be a read error. The genes are TRBV29-1 and TRBJ2-1, with a tentative D call TRBD2 (6 bases). The CDR3 contains 14 residues. The V gene lost 5 bases and the J gene lost 4 bases, with 15 bases spanning the gap. The germline V gene has CDR1 SQVTM and CDR2 ANQGSEA. Here the CDR3 DNA reads TGCAGCGTTAGCCGAGGAGGGCCATACAATGAGCAGTTCTTC. Translation gives CSVSRGGPYNEQFF.

This sequence joins TRBV4-2 and TRBJ2-7; D ambiguous. CDR3 length: 15 residues. V shed 0 bases and J shed 1 base, with 10 bases lying between them. The germline gives CDR1 LGHNA, CDR2 YNFKEQ. The CDR3 nucleotides are TGTGCCAGCAGCCAAGATACCTGGTTATCCTACGAGCAGTACTTC. Its translation is CASSQDTWLSYEQYF.

This clonotype came up many times. V and J are TRBV7-8 and TRBJ2-4, with 7 bases aligning to TRBD1. This CDR3 has 18 amino acids. CDR1 and CDR2 (germline): SGHVS, FQNEAQ. J lost 0 bases, V lost 2 bases, and 10 bases had no gene match. DNA for the CDR3: TGTGCCAGCAGCTTACGGGAACCGGGACAGCTAGCCAAAAACATTCAGTACTTC. Its translation: CASSLREPGQLAKNIQYF.

This clonotype was recorded at least ten times. V gene TRBV9 combines with J gene TRBJ1-1, with D unclear. CDR3 size: 12 residues. V was trimmed by 0 bases and J by 4 bases, leaving 4 bases between them. The V gene's germline CDR1 is SGDLS and CDR2 YYNGEE. The CDR3 protein is CASSVGGTEAFF. The CDR3 DNA reads as TGTGCCAGCAGCGTAGGGGGCACTGAAGCTTTCTTT. Full variable domain (remainder filled in from reference TRBV9 and TRBJ1-1): DSGVTQTPKHLITATGQRVTLRCSPRSGDLSVYWYQQSLDQGLQFLIQYYNGEERAKGNILERFSAQQFPDLHSELNLSSLELGDSALYFCASSVGGTEAFFGQGTRLTVV.